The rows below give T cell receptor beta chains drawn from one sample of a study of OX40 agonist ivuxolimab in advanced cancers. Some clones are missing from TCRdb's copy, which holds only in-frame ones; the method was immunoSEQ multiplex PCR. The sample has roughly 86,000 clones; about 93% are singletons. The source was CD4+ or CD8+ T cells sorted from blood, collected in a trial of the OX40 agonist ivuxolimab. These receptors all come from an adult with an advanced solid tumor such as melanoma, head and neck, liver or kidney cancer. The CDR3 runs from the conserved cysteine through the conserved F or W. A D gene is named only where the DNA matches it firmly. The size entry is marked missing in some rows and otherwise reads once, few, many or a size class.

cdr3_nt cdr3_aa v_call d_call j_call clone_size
TGTGCCAGCAGCTTAGTATTCGGGGCGGCCTACGAGCAGTACTTC CASSLVFGAAYEQYF TRBV7-2 NA TRBJ2-7 once
TGTGCCAGCAGTGCAGGAGTTTTTAATTCACCCCTCCACTTT CASSAGVFNSPLHF TRBV6-5 NA TRBJ1-6 NA
TGTGCCAGCAGCTTACTAGCGGGGGGCTACGAGCAGTACTTC CASSLLAGGYEQYF TRBV7-8 TRBD2 TRBJ2-7 once
TGTGCCAGCAGCGTGCAGGGGGGAAGATCCTACGAGCAGTACTTC CASSVQGGRSYEQYF TRBV9 NA TRBJ2-7 once
TGTGCCAGCAGCCAAGAGGTCGGCGCGAACACCGGGGAGCTGTTTTTT CASSQEVGANTGELFF TRBV4-2 NA TRBJ2-2 NA
TGTGCCAGCAGTTTTGGGGACAGGGGGCCGGGGAGTCAGCCCCAGCATTTT CASSFGDRGPGSQPQHF TRBV28 TRBD1 TRBJ1-5 NA
TGTGCCAGCAGCCCAAGGGGGGGAGCTTTATACAATGAGCAGTTCTTC CASSPRGGALYNEQFF TRBV5-4 NA TRBJ2-1 NA
TGTGCCAGCAGCTTAGTCTCGGCCCATGAGCAGTTCTTC CASSLVSAHEQFF TRBV11-3 NA TRBJ2-1 NA
TGTGCCAGCAGCTTACTGCTCGGGGCAGCGGAGACCCAGTACTTC CASSLLLGAAETQYF TRBV5-6 NA TRBJ2-5 NA
TGTGCCTGGAGTCTTAGCGGGGGGGCGCCAGATACGCAGTATTTT CAWSLSGGAPDTQYF TRBV30 TRBD2 TRBJ2-3 NA
TGTGCCATCAATGGGGGGGGCGATGGCTACACCTTC CAINGGGDGYTF TRBV10-3 NA TRBJ1-2 NA
TGTGCCAGCAGCTTGCCAGGGGCCTACGAGCAGTACTTC CASSLPGAYEQYF TRBV7-2 NA TRBJ2-7 NA
TGTGCCAGTAGTATAGGGGCTGGGGCCAACGTCCTGACTTTC CASSIGAGANVLTF TRBV19 NA TRBJ2-6 NA
TGTGCCAGCAGTGAAGGTATCCGTTGGGGTGCAAAGACCCAGTACTTC CASSEGIRWGAKTQYF TRBV6-1 NA TRBJ2-5 NA
TGTGCCAGCAGCTTTTTGCCCGCGGCCGCAGATACGCAGTATTTT CASSFLPAAADTQYF TRBV5-6 NA TRBJ2-3 NA
TGTGCCAGCAGCTTACCCACGGGACAGGCCTACGAGCAGTACTTC CASSLPTGQAYEQYF TRBV7-9 TRBD1 TRBJ2-7 NA
TGCGCCAGCAGCTTCGGTCTAGCGGGAGGGATAGGGGAGACCCAGTACTTC CASSFGLAGGIGETQYF TRBV5-1 TRBD2 TRBJ2-5 NA
TGTGCCACCAGCAGAGATTTGGGGCTAGCGGGAAGACGAGATACGCAGTATTTT CATSRDLGLAGRRDTQYF TRBV15 TRBD2 TRBJ2-3 NA
TGTGCCAGCAGCTTAGTTAGTCCCGCGAGGGGGGCGAACACTGAAGCTTTCTTT CASSLVSPARGANTEAFF TRBV7-2 NA TRBJ1-1 once
TGTGCCAGCAGTGAAATGATTGGGGTCAGAGAGCAGTTCTTC CASSEMIGVREQFF TRBV2 NA TRBJ2-1 few
TGTGCCAGCAGCGTGACTAGCTCGAACACCGGGGAGCTGTTTTTT CASSVTSSNTGELFF TRBV5-4 TRBD2 TRBJ2-2 NA
TGTGCCAGCAGCCAAGATCCGAGGCAGTCTCATGGAGGCACCATATATTTT CASSQDPRQSHGGTIYF TRBV4-2 NA TRBJ1-3 NA
TGTGCCAGCAGCTTAAGACGTGTTGGGCGCAATCAGCCCCAGCATTTT CASSLRRVGRNQPQHF TRBV7-8 NA TRBJ1-5 NA
TGTGCCAGCAGTTTAGGGACAGGCGCACTGGTCAATGAGCAGTTCTTC CASSLGTGALVNEQFF TRBV27 TRBD1 TRBJ2-1 NA
TGTGCCAGCTCACCAACAGGGGTGGCCTCTGGGGCCAACGTCCTGACTTTC CASSPTGVASGANVLTF TRBV18 TRBD1 TRBJ2-6 NA
TGTGCCAGCAGTCTAGCGGGGGGGAGCTCCTACGAGCAGTACTTC CASSLAGGSSYEQYF TRBV6-1 TRBD2 TRBJ2-7 NA
TGTGCCAGCAGCTTGCTCAACAGGGAGGAGACCCAGTACTTC CASSLLNREETQYF TRBV5-6 NA TRBJ2-5 once
TGTGCCATCAGTGCTGCAGGAACTGGAAACACCATATATTTT CAISAAGTGNTIYF TRBV10-3 NA TRBJ1-3 NA
TGTGCCAGCAGTGTGTCCGGGACAGGGTTCGTCCAGCCCCAGCATTTT CASSVSGTGFVQPQHF TRBV28 TRBD1 TRBJ1-5 NA
TGTGCCAGTAGTCTTTACGGACTAGCGGGAACCGGGGAGCTGTTTTTT CASSLYGLAGTGELFF TRBV19 TRBD2 TRBJ2-2 NA
TGTGCCAGCAGCTCCGGACAGGCTTCCACAGATACGCAGTATTTT CASSSGQASTDTQYF TRBV7-9 TRBD1 TRBJ2-3 NA
TGTGCCCTTTCGGGGGCGTCAGCCTACAATGAGCAGTTCTTC CALSGASAYNEQFF TRBV7-9 NA TRBJ2-1 NA
TGCAGCGTTGACCGGGGCGATGAGCAGTTCTTC CSVDRGDEQFF TRBV29-1 NA TRBJ2-1 NA
TGTGCCAGCAGGAGGACATTGAACACTGAAGCTTTCTTT CASRRTLNTEAFF TRBV7-2 NA TRBJ1-1 NA
TGTGCCAGCAGGGCTTGGGGAGCCGACACCGGGGAGCTGTTTTTT CASRAWGADTGELFF TRBV7-2 NA TRBJ2-2 once
TGTGCCAGTAGGGTCAGGGGTCTCAAAAACATTCAGTACTTC CASRVRGLKNIQYF TRBV19 NA TRBJ2-4 NA
TGTGCCATCAGTGAAAGGGACCGTTCTCGGGAGCAGTACTTC CAISERDRSREQYF TRBV10-3 NA TRBJ2-7 NA
TGTGCCAGCAGTTCCGGACAGACCTACGAGCAGTACTTC CASSSGQTYEQYF TRBV6-5 NA TRBJ2-7 NA
TGCAGCGTGGGTTTAGGAGGAACTGGAAACACCATATATTTT CSVGLGGTGNTIYF TRBV29-1 NA TRBJ1-3 once
TGTGCCAGCAGCCCAATCTCCCGACAGGGAGGGTACGAGCAGTACTTC CASSPISRQGGYEQYF TRBV11-2 NA TRBJ2-7 NA
TGTGCCAGCAACGTCTTAGGGCAGGGCTATAATTCACCCCTCCACTTT CASNVLGQGYNSPLHF TRBV2 NA TRBJ1-6 NA
TGTGCCAGCAGCTTAAACCCCGACTTCACAGATACGCAGTATTTT CASSLNPDFTDTQYF TRBV7-2 NA TRBJ2-3 NA
TGTGCCAGCAGCCCAGGGTCCCGACTAGGGGAGTACTTC CASSPGSRLGEYF TRBV11-2 NA TRBJ2-5 NA
TGTGCCAGCTCACCAAAAGGGCCAGGGAGCCCCTACAATGAGCAGTTCTTC CASSPKGPGSPYNEQFF TRBV18 NA TRBJ2-1 NA
TGTGCCAGCAGTACTGCCCCAGGGGGCCTGAGGGATGAGCAGTTCTTC CASSTAPGGLRDEQFF TRBV28 TRBD1 TRBJ2-1 once
TGTGCCAGCAGTCGGACAGGGGGCGGCTACGAGCAGTACTTC CASSRTGGGYEQYF TRBV28 TRBD1 TRBJ2-7 NA
TGTGCCAGCAGCCCTTTGCGGGGAGAGGCTAAAAAGGGCTACACCTTC CASSPLRGEAKKGYTF TRBV7-8 NA TRBJ1-2 NA
TGTGCCAGCAGCTTGGTGGAGCGCCCGGGCGAGCAGTACTTC CASSLVERPGEQYF TRBV5-6 NA TRBJ2-7 NA
TGTGCCAGCAGTCCATGGACCCGGGCAACAGATACGCAGTATTTT CASSPWTRATDTQYF TRBV28 NA TRBJ2-3 NA
TGTGCCAGCAGCTTAGCGGCCAGACTTGGTCAAGAGACCCAGTACTTC CASSLAARLGQETQYF TRBV11-2 NA TRBJ2-5 NA
TGTGCCAGCAGCTTCGGGACAGGTACGCAGTATTTT CASSFGTGTQYF TRBV7-2 TRBD1 TRBJ2-3 NA
TGTGCCAGCAGTTCTTACCCGGGACCCGCAGGGTACGAGCAGTACTTC CASSSYPGPAGYEQYF TRBV6-5 NA TRBJ2-7 once
TGTGCCAGCAGCTTGGGAGGGATGGGCAATCAGCCCCAGCATTTT CASSLGGMGNQPQHF TRBV5-6 NA TRBJ1-5 NA
TGTGCCAGCTCTCATCCCGCCACCTACGAGCAGTACTTC CASSHPATYEQYF TRBV18 NA TRBJ2-7 NA
TGTGCCAGCAGAACCGACCCCCGTTCCTACGAGCAGTACTTC CASRTDPRSYEQYF TRBV28 NA TRBJ2-7 NA
TGTGCCAGCAGCCCACGGGGGACAGAAGTAAACACCATATATTTT CASSPRGTEVNTIYF TRBV7-9 TRBD1 TRBJ1-3 NA
TGCGCCAGCAGCTTACCCCTTAGCGGGATTGAGCAGTTCTTC CASSLPLSGIEQFF TRBV5-1 TRBD2 TRBJ2-1 NA